Listed here are 12 T cell receptor beta chains from one sample, sequenced in a study of beta chain features in type 1 diabetes. Findings of the study overall: Shorter TCRB CDR3s, moderately but significantly so, marked every one of the four CD4+ subsets in Type 1 diabetes patients.

Antigens for these TCRs are unknown. Every isolated RNA sample was fully reverse transcribed, so sequencing captured expressed TCRB transcripts. Using immunoSEQ multiplex PCR, the repertoire was profiled, and TCRdb retains in-frame clones only, with some absent. The sample has fewer than 400,000 clones, over 7% seen once. Sequencing was carried out using central memory CD4+ T cells from blood. These receptors all come from a man aged 25-45 years with type 1 diabetes.

The chain links TRBV6-5 to TRBJ2-5; 8 bases map to TRBD1. The V gene's germline CDR1 is MNHEY and CDR2 SVGAGI. This CDR3 spans 15 amino acids. The junction had 7 bases not matched to a gene; V was cut back by 2 bases and J by 5 bases. This CDR3 is CASSYSQGAAETQYF. DNA of the CDR3: TGTGCCAGCAGTTACAGTCAGGGGGCCGCGGAGACCCAGTACTTC.

V is TRBV6-1 and J is TRBJ1-6, with no clear D. CDR1 is MNHNS, CDR2 SASEGT, per germline. Trimming stripped 11 bases from V and 12 bases from J, with 20 bases between. The CDR3 loop spans 13 amino acids. The CDR3 DNA sequence: TGTGCCGCATGCCGGGCTTTAACGGAACCCCTCCACTTT. Translated: CAACRALTEPLHF.

In its sample, this clone was seen a few times. This sequence may be a read error, since a much larger clone differs from it by one base. The chain combines TRBV6-5 with TRBJ2-1; D unclear. From germline, CDR1 is MNHEY and CDR2 SVGAGI. The CDR3 has 11 amino acids. With 5 bases removed from V and 5 bases from J, the gap between germline ends came to 4 bases. Here the CDR3 reads CASSGHNEQFF. CDR3 DNA sequence: TGTGCCAGCAGTGGACACAATGAGCAGTTCTTC.

A few counts support this clone. The sample holds other DNA sequences that translate to the same CDR3. This chain uses TRBV15 with TRBJ1-6; tentatively, D is TRBD1 (6 bases). V lost 3 bases and J lost 0, with 6 bases in between. The CDR3 length is 15 residues. In germline, CDR1 is LNHNV, CDR2 YYDKDF (reference sequence). The CDR3 sequence is CATSRDSSYNSPLHF. The CDR3 DNA is TGTGCCACCAGCAGGGACAGCTCCTATAATTCACCCCTCCACTTT.

This clone has a handful of counts. The CDR3 nucleotides read TGTGCCTGGAGTGAGGTGGGGGGGCAGGTATCTTCACCCCTCCACTTT. Translated, it gives CAWSEVGGQVSSPLHF. This chain uses TRBV30 with TRBJ1-6; tentative D call: TRBD1 (6 bases). The germline V and J ends were trimmed by 1 base and 9 bases, with 19 bases remaining between them. Germline CDR1 and CDR2: GTSNPN and SVGIG (reference sequence). This CDR3 has 16 residues.

The V call is TRBV6-5, the J call TRBJ2-3; TRBD2 aligns across 8 bases. The CDR3 is 14 amino acids. V lost 7 bases and J lost 2; bases outside the gene matches: 5. Germline lookup yields CDR1 MNHEY and CDR2 SVGAGI. The CDR3 is CASNQLAVTDTQYF. CDR3 coding DNA: TGTGCCAGCAATCAACTAGCGGTCACAGATACGCAGTATTTT.

CDR3 residues: CASSYGGYGYTF. The DNA for the CDR3 is TGTGCCAGCAGTTACGGGGGGTATGGCTACACCTTC. J is TRBJ1-2 and V is TRBV6-5; a possible D gene is TRBD1 (5 bases). CDR3 length: 12 amino acids. Trimming removed 2 bases from V and 5 bases from J, with 6 bases in between. The germline CDR1 and CDR2 sequences are MNHEY and SVGAGI.

This rearrangement joins TRBV6-1 to TRBJ1-6, with D unclear. The germline V gene has CDR1 MNHNS and CDR2 SASEGT. The V gene lost 5 bases and the J gene lost 2 bases, with 1 base spanning the gap. This CDR3 is built from 12 residues. The CDR3 DNA reads as TGTGCCAGCAGTCCCTATAATTCACCCCTCCACTTT. Translated, it gives CASSPYNSPLHF.

The V call is TRBV10-3, the J call TRBJ1-6; D ambiguous. Trimming removed 5 bases at V and 10 bases at J, with 18 bases between. Germline CDR1 is ENHRY and CDR2 is SYGVKD. This CDR3 has 15 residues. CDR3 protein: CAISSDTPTRSPLHF. The DNA of the CDR3 is TGTGCCATCAGTTCAGACACCCCGACGCGGTCACCCCTCCACTTT.

This clone came up a few times. The chain couples TRBV5-1 to TRBJ1-6; D is perhaps TRBD1 (5 bases). V lost 0 bases and J lost 7, with 8 bases in between. The V gene's germline CDR1 is SGHRS and CDR2 YFSETQ. This CDR3 spans 14 amino acids. The CDR3 sequence is CASSLGAGNSPLHF. CDR3 DNA: TGCGCCAGCAGCTTGGGTGCAGGGAATTCACCCCTCCACTTT.

This chain uses TRBV5-1 with TRBJ1-6; TRBD1 agrees at 8 bases. Germline trimming cut 4 bases from V and 5 bases from J; bases unmatched to any gene: 5. CDR1 and CDR2 from the germline V gene are SGHRS and YFSETQ. The CDR3 length is 15 residues. The CDR3 here is CASSPLQGDNSPLHF. In DNA, the CDR3 is TGCGCCAGCAGCCCACTACAGGGGGATAATTCACCCCTCCACTTT.

This clone was seen at least ten times. This chain uses TRBV19 with TRBJ1-1, with D possibly being TRBD1 (5 bases). Trimming took off 1 base at V and 4 bases at J, with 13 bases between the two ends. The germline CDR1 and CDR2 sequences are LNHDA and SQIVND (reference sequence). This CDR3 region has 15 residues. CDR3 region: CASSIAGGIGTEAFF. The CDR3 DNA follows: TGTGCCAGTAGTATAGCTGGGGGAATTGGCACTGAAGCTTTCTTT.